This is a list of T cell receptor beta chains from one sample in a study of early T cells in non-severe SARS-CoV-2 infection. TCRdb recomputed calls from the 5' RACE reads with MiXCR, one row per CDR3 protein. The table lists more than 70,000 distinct CDR3 sequences, around 12% of them singletons. The sequencing input was whole blood. All receptors come from an adult who was a healthcare worker with PCR-confirmed SARS-CoV-2 infection or an uninfected control (not recorded which). Both conserved end residues are part of each CDR3. A D gene is named only where the DNA matches it firmly. A row's size may be missing; if present it is once, few, many or a size class.

cdr3_nt cdr3_aa clone_size j_call v_call d_call
TGTGCCAGCAGCCCTACCATGACAGGGGGACCTGGAAACACCATATATTTT CASSPTMTGGPGNTIYF - TRBJ1-3 TRBV3-1 TRBD1
TGCGCCAGCAGCTTGGAAGGGGCCGAGCAGTACTTC CASSLEGAEQYF - TRBJ2-7 TRBV5-1 -
TGTGCCAGCAGAGGGGGACAGGGGAGTGAAGCTTTCTTT CASRGGQGSEAFF few TRBJ1-1 TRBV2 TRBD1
TGTGCCAGCAGCGGGGCTTGGACAGGGGCGGATGGCTACACCTTC CASSGAWTGADGYTF few TRBJ1-2 TRBV3-1 TRBD1
TGTGCCAGCACGCTGGGGGGGCCCTCCTACAATGAGCAGTTCTTC CASTLGGPSYNEQFF few TRBJ2-1 TRBV7-2 -
TGCAGTGCTAGAACTCAAGAGACCCAGTACTTC CSARTQETQYF - TRBJ2-5 TRBV20-1 -
TGTGCCAGAAGCCAGGTCTGGGGCGGTCGACCAAAAAACATTCAGTACTTC CARSQVWGGRPKNIQYF - TRBJ2-4 TRBV5-3 -
TGCGCCAGCAGCTTGGGTAACAGGTTGAACACTGAAGCTTTCTTT CASSLGNRLNTEAFF many TRBJ1-1 TRBV5-1 -
TGTGCCAGCAGCTTAGCCGCTAATGAGCAGTTCTTC CASSLAANEQFF many TRBJ2-1 TRBV7-2 -
TGCAGTGGTGAAGACAGGTCGTCCAATTCACCCCTCCACTTT CSGEDRSSNSPLHF many TRBJ1-6 TRBV20-1 -
TGCAGTGCTAGATCAACAGGGGGCAGCACAGATACGCAGTATTTT CSARSTGGSTDTQYF few TRBJ2-3 TRBV20-1 TRBD1
TGTGCCAGCTCACCCCCACGGGGAAACACTGAAGCTTTCTTT CASSPPRGNTEAFF few TRBJ1-1 TRBV18 -
TGTGCCACCAGCGATGAGCGGTTAGCTAACTATGGCTACACCTTC CATSDERLANYGYTF - TRBJ1-2 TRBV15 -
TGTGCCAGCAGCTTAGCCGGGCCGACCTTGAATACGCAGTATTTT CASSLAGPTLNTQYF - TRBJ2-3 TRBV7-3 -
TGTGCCAGCAGCCACGGGACTGCCGAGCAGTACTTC CASSHGTAEQYF - TRBJ2-7 TRBV13 -
TGTGCCAGCAGCCCCAGAGTCATGGCGGGGTACCAAGAGACCCAGTACTTC CASSPRVMAGYQETQYF - TRBJ2-5 TRBV6-2/TRBV6-3 -
TGTGCCAGTAGTATAGCTCAACAGGGCGCCGAGCAGTACTTC CASSIAQQGAEQYF - TRBJ2-7 TRBV19 -
TGCAGTTCGGACAGGGAGGTCAACGAGCAGTACTTC CSSDREVNEQYF many TRBJ2-7 TRBV20-1 TRBD1
TGTGTCAGCTCACCAGGGGGAGAGGAGCAGTACTTC CVSSPGGEEQYF - TRBJ2-7 TRBV18 TRBD1
TGCAGTGCTAGTCGGCAGCTGGGCACTGAAGCTTTCTTT CSASRQLGTEAFF few TRBJ1-1 TRBV20-1 -
TGTGCCAGCAGCTTCGGACAGGGGGCGCCCCACGAGCAGTACTTC CASSFGQGAPHEQYF few TRBJ2-7 TRBV5-6 TRBD1
TGTGCCAGCAGCTTGTTAAGAACGGCTTATAATTCACCCCTCCACTTT CASSLLRTAYNSPLHF - TRBJ1-6 TRBV5-5 -
TGCAGTGCTGGACGCACAAATGAAAAACTGTTTTTT CSAGRTNEKLFF - TRBJ1-4 TRBV20-1 -
TGTGCCAGCAGCTTACGCGGGAGGGCTAGCACAGATACGCAGTATTTT CASSLRGRASTDTQYF once TRBJ2-3 TRBV7-2 TRBD2
TGCAGCGTCGAGTTCCAGACAGGGTCACCCGATGAGCAGTTCTTC CSVEFQTGSPDEQFF few TRBJ2-1 TRBV29-1 TRBD1
TGTGCCAGCAGCCGCCGAGGAAACAATGAGCAGTTCTTC CASSRRGNNEQFF - TRBJ2-1 TRBV14 -
TGTGCCAGCAGTTACTCGACAGGTTCCGGGGCCAACGTCCTGACTTTC CASSYSTGSGANVLTF few TRBJ2-6 TRBV6-2/TRBV6-3 -
TGTGCCAGCAGTTTGTCGGGACATTTATCACCCCTCCACTTT CASSLSGHLSPLHF many TRBJ1-6 TRBV12-3/TRBV12-4 -